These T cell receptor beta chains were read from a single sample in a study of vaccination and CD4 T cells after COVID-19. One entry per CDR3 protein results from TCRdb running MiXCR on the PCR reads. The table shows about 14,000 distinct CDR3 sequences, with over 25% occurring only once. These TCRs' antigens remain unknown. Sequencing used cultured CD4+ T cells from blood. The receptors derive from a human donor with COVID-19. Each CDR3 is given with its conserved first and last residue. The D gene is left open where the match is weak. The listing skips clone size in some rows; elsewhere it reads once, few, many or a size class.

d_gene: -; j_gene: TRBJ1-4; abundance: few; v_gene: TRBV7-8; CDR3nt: TGTGCCAGCAGCTTAGACCGGGGGAAACTGTTTTTT; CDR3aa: CASSLDRGKLFF
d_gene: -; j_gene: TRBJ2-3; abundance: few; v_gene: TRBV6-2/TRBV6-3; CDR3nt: TGTGCCAGCAGTTACTCTTTCGGGGGGCCCGGCACAGATACGCAGTATTTT; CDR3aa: CASSYSFGGPGTDTQYF
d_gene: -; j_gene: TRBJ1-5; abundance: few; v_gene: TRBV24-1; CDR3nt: TGTGCCACCAGTGACCCCGGACGGAGCAATCAGCCCCAGCATTTT; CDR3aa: CATSDPGRSNQPQHF
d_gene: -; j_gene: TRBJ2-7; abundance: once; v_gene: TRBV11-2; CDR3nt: TGTGCCAGTTCTGAGTTCCACGAGCAGTACTTC; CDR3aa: CASSEFHEQYF
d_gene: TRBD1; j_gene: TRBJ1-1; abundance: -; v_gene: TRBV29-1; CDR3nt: TGCAGCGCCACAAGGACAGGGGAAGCTTTCTTT; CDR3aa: CSATRTGEAFF
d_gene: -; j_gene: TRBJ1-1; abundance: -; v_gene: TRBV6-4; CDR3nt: TGTGCCAGCAACGGAGGGGGAACTGAAGCTTTCTTT; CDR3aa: CASNGGGTEAFF
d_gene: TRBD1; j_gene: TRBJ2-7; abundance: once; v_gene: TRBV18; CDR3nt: TGTGCCAGCTCTCCCCTTCCGGGACAGGGGGCGGGGAAAAAGTACTTC; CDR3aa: CASSPLPGQGAGKKYF
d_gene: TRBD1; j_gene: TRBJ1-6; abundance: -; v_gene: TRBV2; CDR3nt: TGTGCCAGTCAGGGGGATCCCTATAATTCACCCCTCCACTTT; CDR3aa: CASQGDPYNSPLHF
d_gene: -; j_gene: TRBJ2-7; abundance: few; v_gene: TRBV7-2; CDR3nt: TGTGCCAGCAGCTTAGGGGCTGCTGCCTTATACGAGCAGTACTTC; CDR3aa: CASSLGAAALYEQYF
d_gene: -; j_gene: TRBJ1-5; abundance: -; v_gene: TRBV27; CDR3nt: TGTGCCAGCAGTGTCAGGCGGGATCAGCCCCAGCATTTT; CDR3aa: CASSVRRDQPQHF
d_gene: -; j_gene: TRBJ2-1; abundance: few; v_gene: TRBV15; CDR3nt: TGTGCCACCAGCAGAGTAAGCGGACCGAACAATGAGCAGTTCTTC; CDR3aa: CATSRVSGPNNEQFF
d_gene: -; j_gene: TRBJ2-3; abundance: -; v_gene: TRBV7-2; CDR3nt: TGTGCCAGCAGCTTCTTACGGGGCAAGATTTCAGATACGCAGTATTTT; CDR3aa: CASSFLRGKISDTQYF
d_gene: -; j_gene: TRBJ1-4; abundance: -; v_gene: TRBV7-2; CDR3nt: TGTGCCAGCAGCCCACTCGCAGACCCGAATGAAAAACTGTTTTTT; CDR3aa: CASSPLADPNEKLFF
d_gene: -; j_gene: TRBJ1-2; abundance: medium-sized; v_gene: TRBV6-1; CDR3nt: TGTGCCAGCAGTGAGGGGGCTAACTATGGCTACACCTTC; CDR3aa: CASSEGANYGYTF
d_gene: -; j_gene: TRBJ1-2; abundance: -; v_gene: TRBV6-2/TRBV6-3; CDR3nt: TGTGCCAGCAGGAGTACGGGATCCACCGACGGCTACACCTTC; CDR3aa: CASRSTGSTDGYTF
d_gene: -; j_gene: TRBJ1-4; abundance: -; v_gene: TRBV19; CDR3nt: TGTGCCACATCCGTGGGAGGTGAAAAACTGTTTTTT; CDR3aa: CATSVGGEKLFF
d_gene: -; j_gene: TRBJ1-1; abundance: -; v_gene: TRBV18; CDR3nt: TGTGCCAGCTCACCGGACAAGAACACTGAAGCTTTCTTT; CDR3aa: CASSPDKNTEAFF
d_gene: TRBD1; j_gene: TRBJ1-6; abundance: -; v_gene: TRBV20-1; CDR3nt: TGCAGTGCTAGTGGGACAGATACTATGAATTCACCCCTCCACTTT; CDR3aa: CSASGTDTMNSPLHF
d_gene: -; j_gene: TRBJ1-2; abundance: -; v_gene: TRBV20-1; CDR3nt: TGCAGTGCTAGGGACGGAGGGGTCTCTACCTTC; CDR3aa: CSARDGGVSTF
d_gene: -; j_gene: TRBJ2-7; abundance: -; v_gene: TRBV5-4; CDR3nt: TGTGCCAGCAGCCTGGGGGGCGCCGGTCCCGAGCAGTACTTC; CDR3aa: CASSLGGAGPEQYF
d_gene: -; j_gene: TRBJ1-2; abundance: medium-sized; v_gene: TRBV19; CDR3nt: TGTGCCAGTAGGATGGGTCTCACAGCACCCAACTATGGCTACACCTTC; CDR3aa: CASRMGLTAPNYGYTF
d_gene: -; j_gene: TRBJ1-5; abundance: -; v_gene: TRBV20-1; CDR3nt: TGCAGTGCTAGTTTGCCATACCCTTATAGCAATCGGCCCCAGCATTTT; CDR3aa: CSASLPYPYSNRPQHF